This T cell receptor beta chain originates from a study of T cell responses to AZD1222 COVID-19 vaccine. Overall study findings and caveats: Baseline seropositivity characterized only a handful of AZD1222 recipients.

The sample holds a few counts of this clone. Its antigen is unidentified. Data came from immunoSEQ multiplex PCR; TCRdb stores just in-frame clones and leaves some out. The sample holds about 170,000 clones, approximately 93% seen once. The origin of this receptor is an adult in good health. The starting material was peripheral blood, obtained on day 0 of AZD1222 vaccination.

The CDR3 here is CASSDEAGNYNEQFF. CDR3 nucleotide sequence: TGTGCCAGCAGTGACGAAGCGGGGAACTACAATGAGCAGTTCTTC. The chain couples TRBV6-4 to TRBJ2-1; TRBD2 matches 7 bases. CDR3 size: 15 residues. The V gene's germline CDR1 is MRHNA and CDR2 SNTAGT. The V gene end was trimmed by 2 bases and the J gene end by 3 bases; junction bases not matched to a gene: 4.